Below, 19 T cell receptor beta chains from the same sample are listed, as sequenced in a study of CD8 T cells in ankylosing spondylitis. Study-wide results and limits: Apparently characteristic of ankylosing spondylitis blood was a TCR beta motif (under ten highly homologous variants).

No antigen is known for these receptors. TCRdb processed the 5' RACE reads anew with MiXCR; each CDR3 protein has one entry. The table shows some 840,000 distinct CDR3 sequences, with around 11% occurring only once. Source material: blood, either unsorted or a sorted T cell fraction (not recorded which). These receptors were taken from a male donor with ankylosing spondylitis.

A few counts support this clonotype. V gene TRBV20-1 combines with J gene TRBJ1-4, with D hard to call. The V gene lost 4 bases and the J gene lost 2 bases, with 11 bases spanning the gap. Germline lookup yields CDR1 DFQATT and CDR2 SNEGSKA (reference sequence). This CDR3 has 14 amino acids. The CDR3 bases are TGCAGTGCTACAGATGGGGTTACTAATGAAAAACTGTTTTTT. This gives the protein CSATDGVTNEKLFF.

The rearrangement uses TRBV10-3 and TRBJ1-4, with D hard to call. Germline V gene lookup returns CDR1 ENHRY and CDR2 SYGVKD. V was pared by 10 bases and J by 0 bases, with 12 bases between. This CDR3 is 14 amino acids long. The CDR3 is CATSRRSTNEKLFF. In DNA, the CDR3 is TGTGCCACCAGCCGTCGCTCAACTAATGAAAAACTGTTTTTT.

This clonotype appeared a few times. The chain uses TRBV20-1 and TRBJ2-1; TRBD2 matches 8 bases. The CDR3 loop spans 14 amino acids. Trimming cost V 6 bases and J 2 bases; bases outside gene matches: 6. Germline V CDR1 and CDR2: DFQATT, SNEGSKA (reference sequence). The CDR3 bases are TGCAGTGCCCTTCGGGGGGGCCCCTACAATGAGCAGTTCTTC. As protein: CSALRGGPYNEQFF.

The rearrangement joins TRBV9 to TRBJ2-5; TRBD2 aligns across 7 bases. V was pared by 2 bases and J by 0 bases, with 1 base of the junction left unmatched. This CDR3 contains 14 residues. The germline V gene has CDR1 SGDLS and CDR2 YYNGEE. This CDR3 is CASSVRGNQETQYF. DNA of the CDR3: TGTGCCAGCAGCGTGCGGGGGAACCAAGAGACCCAGTACTTC.

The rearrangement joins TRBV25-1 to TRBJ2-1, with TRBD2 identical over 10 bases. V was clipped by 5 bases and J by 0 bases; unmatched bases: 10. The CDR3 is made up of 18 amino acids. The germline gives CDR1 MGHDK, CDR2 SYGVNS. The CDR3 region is CASSPTSGPLSSYNEQFF. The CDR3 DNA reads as TGTGCCAGCAGTCCGACTAGCGGGCCCTTGAGCTCCTACAATGAGCAGTTCTTC. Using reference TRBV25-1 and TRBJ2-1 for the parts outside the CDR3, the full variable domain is EADIYQTPRYLVIGTGKKITLECSQTMGHDKMYWYQQDPGMELHLIHYSYGVNSTEKGDLSSESTVSRIRTEHFPLTLESARPSHTSQYLCASSPTSGPLSSYNEQFFGPGTRLTVL.

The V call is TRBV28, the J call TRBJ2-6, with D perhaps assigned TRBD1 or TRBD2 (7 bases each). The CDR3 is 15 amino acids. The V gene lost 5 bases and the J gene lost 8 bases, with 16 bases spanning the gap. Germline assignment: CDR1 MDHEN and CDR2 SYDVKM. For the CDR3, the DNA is TGTGCCAGCAGTCTCCAGGGGGGGCTATCCAACGTCCTGACTTTC. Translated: CASSLQGGLSNVLTF.

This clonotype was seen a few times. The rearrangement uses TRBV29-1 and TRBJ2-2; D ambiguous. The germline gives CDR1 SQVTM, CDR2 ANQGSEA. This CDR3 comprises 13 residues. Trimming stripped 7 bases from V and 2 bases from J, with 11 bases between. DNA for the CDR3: TGCAGCGCCCTGAAACTTAACACCGGGGAGCTGTTTTTT. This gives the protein CSALKLNTGELFF.

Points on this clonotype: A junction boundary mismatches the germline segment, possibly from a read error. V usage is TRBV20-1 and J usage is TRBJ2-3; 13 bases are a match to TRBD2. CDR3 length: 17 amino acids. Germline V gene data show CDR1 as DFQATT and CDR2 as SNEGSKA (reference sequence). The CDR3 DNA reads TGCTGTGCACGGGCCCCTGGACTAGCGGGGGGCACAGATACGCAGTATTTT. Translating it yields CCARAPGLAGGTDTQYF.

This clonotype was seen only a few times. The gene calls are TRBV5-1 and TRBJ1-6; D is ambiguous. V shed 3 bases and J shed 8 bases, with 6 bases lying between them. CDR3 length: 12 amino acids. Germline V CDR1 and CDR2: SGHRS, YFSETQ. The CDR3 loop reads CASSYDHSPLHF. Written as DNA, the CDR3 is TGCGCCAGCAGCTACGACCATTCACCCCTCCACTTT.

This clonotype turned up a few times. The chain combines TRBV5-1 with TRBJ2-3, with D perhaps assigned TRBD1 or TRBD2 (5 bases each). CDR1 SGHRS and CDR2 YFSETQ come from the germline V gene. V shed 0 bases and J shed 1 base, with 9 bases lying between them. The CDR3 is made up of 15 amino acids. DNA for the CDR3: TGCGCCAGCAGCTTGGCCCAGGGAGGCACAGATACGCAGTATTTT. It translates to CASSLAQGGTDTQYF.

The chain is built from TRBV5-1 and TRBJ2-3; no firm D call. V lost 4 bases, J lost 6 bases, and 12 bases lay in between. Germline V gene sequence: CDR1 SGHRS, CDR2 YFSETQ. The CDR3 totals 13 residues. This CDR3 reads CASSILGLDTQYF. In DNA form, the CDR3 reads TGCGCCAGCAGCATCCTTGGATTGGATACGCAGTATTTT.

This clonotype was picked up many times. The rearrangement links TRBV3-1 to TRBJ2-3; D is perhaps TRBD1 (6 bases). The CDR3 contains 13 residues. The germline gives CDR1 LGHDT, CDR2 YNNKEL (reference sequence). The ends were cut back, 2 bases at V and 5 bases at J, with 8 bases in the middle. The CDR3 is CASSQRGGDTQYF. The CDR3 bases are TGTGCCAGCAGCCAACGAGGGGGAGATACGCAGTATTTT.

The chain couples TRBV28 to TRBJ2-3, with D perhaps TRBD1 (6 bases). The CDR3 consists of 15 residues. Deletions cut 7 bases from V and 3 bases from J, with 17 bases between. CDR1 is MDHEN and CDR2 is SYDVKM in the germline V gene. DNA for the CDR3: TGTGCCAGCAATAACAGGGTACTTTGGACAGATACGCAGTATTTT. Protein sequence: CASNNRVLWTDTQYF.

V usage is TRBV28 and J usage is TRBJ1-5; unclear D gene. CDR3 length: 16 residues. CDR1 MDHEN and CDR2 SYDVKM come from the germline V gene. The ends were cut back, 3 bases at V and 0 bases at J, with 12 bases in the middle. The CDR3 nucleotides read TGTGCCAGCAGTTTCGGGCAGCTTTATAGCAATCAGCCCCAGCATTTT. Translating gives CASSFGQLYSNQPQHF.

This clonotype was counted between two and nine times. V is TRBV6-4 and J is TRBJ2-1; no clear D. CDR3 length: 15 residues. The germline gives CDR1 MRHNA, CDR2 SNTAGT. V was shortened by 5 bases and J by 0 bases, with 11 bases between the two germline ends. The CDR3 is CASSRSPSSYNEQFF. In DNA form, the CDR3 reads TGTGCCAGCAGTCGCTCCCCCAGCTCCTACAATGAGCAGTTCTTC.

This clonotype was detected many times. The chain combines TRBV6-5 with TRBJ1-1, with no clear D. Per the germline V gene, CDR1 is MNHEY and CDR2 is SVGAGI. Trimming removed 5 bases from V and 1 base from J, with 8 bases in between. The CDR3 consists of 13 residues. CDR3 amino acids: CASSNWRNTEAFF. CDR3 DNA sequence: TGTGCCAGCAGTAACTGGAGGAACACTGAAGCTTTCTTT.

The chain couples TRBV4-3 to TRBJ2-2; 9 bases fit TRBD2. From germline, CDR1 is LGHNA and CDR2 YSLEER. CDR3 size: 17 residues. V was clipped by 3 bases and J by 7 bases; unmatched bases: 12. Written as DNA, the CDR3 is TGCGCCAGCAGCCAGGTCTGGGGTAGCGGGAGTGGCGGGGAGCTGTTTTTT. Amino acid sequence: CASSQVWGSGSGGELFF.

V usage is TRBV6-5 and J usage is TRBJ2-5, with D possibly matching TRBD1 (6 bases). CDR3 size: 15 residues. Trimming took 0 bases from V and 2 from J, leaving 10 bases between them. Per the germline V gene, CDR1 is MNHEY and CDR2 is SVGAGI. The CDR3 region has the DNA TGTGCCAGCAGTTACTCGCCAGGGACACAAGAGACCCAGTACTTC. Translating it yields CASSYSPGTQETQYF.

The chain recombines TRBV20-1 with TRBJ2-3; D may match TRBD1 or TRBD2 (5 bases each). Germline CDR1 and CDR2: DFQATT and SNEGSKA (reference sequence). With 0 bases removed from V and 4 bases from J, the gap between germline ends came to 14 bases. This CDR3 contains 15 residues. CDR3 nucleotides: TGCAGTGCTAGAGAATGGGGGATTTGGGCAGATACGCAGTATTTT. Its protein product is CSAREWGIWADTQYF.